Listed below are T cell receptor beta chains from one sample, sequenced in a study of PD-1 blockade in classical Hodgkin lymphoma. Data came from immunoSEQ multiplex PCR; TCRdb stores just in-frame clones and leaves some out. The sample lists 50,000 to 65,000 clones; about 90% were seen once. The material was peripheral blood mononuclear cells (PBMCs), obtained before the fourth cycle of nivolumab. All receptors derive from a human donor with classical Hodgkin lymphoma. The CDR3 runs from the conserved cysteine through the conserved F or W. D genes are given only for firm matches. Clone size is shown for a subset of rows, as once, few, many or a class of expanded clone.

v_call	clone_size	d_call	j_call	cdr3_nt	cdr3_aa
TRBV4-1	NA	TRBD2	TRBJ2-1	TGCGCCAGCAGCCAACCGCGCGGGGGTTACAATGAGCAGTTCTTC	CASSQPRGGYNEQFF
TRBV6-5	NA	NA	TRBJ2-7	TGTGCCAGCAGTTACGGGACTGATGGGAGGGAGCAGTACTTC	CASSYGTDGREQYF
TRBV19	NA	NA	TRBJ1-1	TGTGCCAGTAGTGCCCAGACAGTGAACACTGAAGCTTTCTTT	CASSAQTVNTEAFF
TRBV13	once	NA	TRBJ2-1	TGTGCCAGCAGCCTAACCTCACCCCTGACCAAGCAGTTCTTC	CASSLTSPLTKQFF
TRBV4-1	once	NA	TRBJ1-1	TGCGCCAGCAGCCTGAACCAAGGGTTCACTGAAGCTTTCTTT	CASSLNQGFTEAFF
TRBV19	NA	NA	TRBJ2-7	TGTGCCAGTGCCCTTGGGAACGAGCAGTACTTC	CASALGNEQYF
TRBV19	NA	NA	TRBJ1-2	TGTGCCAGTAGCCCCGACGTCCGGCACTATGGCTACACCTTC	CASSPDVRHYGYTF
TRBV4-1	NA	NA	TRBJ2-1	TGCGCCAGCAGCCAACCATCGGACGGGAATGAGCAGTTCTTC	CASSQPSDGNEQFF
TRBV5-6	NA	TRBD1	TRBJ1-2	TGTGCCAGCAGCTTGGAATACTCAGGGGGCGGCTACACCTTC	CASSLEYSGGGYTF
TRBV2	NA	NA	TRBJ1-5	TGTGCCAGCAGCCAAAGAAATCAGCCCCAGCATTTT	CASSQRNQPQHF
TRBV7-6	few	TRBD2	TRBJ2-5	TGTGCCAGCAGCCCTGGGTCAGGGCGGGGGGCAGAGACCCAGTACTTC	CASSPGSGRGAETQYF
TRBV5-1	NA	TRBD1	TRBJ1-4	TGCGCCAGCAGCCCCAGGGGGCCCCAACTTAATGAAAAACTGTTTTTT	CASSPRGPQLNEKLFF
TRBV10-3	few	NA	TRBJ2-4	TGTGCCATCACCGGGGACGCGGCCAAAAACATTCAGTACTTC	CAITGDAAKNIQYF
TRBV7-9	NA	NA	TRBJ1-4	TGTGCCAGCAGCCATGGGGGGTTCGAACTGTTTTTT	CASSHGGFELFF
TRBV6-6	NA	NA	TRBJ2-3	TGTGCCAGCAGCCTACAAGGCACAGATACGCAGTATTTT	CASSLQGTDTQYF
TRBV7-2	NA	NA	TRBJ1-2	TGTGCCAGCAGCAGGGGCCCCTCTAACTATGGCTACACCTTC	CASSRGPSNYGYTF
TRBV5-5	NA	NA	TRBJ1-5	TGTGCCAGCAGCCTACCAGGGCGCAATCAGCCCCAGCATTTT	CASSLPGRNQPQHF
TRBV2	once	NA	TRBJ1-2	TGTGCCAGCAACCTATGGGGGGAAAACTATGGCTACACCTTC	CASNLWGENYGYTF
TRBV5-1	few	NA	TRBJ1-2	TGCGCCAGCAGCACGGACGGAAAACGCTACACCTTC	CASSTDGKRYTF
TRBV27	NA	NA	TRBJ2-5	TGTGCCAGCAGAAATGACTACGCTCAAGAGACCCAGTACTTC	CASRNDYAQETQYF
TRBV6-5	NA	NA	TRBJ1-1	TGTGCCAGCAGTTCCCTGGACGGACTGAAGGGCACTGAAGCTTTCTTT	CASSSLDGLKGTEAFF
TRBV6-5	NA	NA	TRBJ1-1	TGTGCCAGCAGTTACTCTGAGGGTACTGAAGCTTTCTTT	CASSYSEGTEAFF
TRBV6-1	NA	NA	TRBJ1-2	TGTGCCAGCATAGGTCATGTATACTATGGCTACACCTTC	CASIGHVYYGYTF
TRBV25-1	NA	TRBD2	TRBJ2-1	TGTGCCAGCACAGACCCCGGGACTAGCGGTTACAATGAGCAGTTCTTC	CASTDPGTSGYNEQFF
TRBV27	NA	NA	TRBJ1-5	TGTGCCAGCAGTATAATAGGTCAGCCCCAGCATTTT	CASSIIGQPQHF
TRBV10-3	NA	TRBD1	TRBJ2-3	TGTGCCATCAGTGAAGACAGGGGTGCAGATACGCAGTATTTT	CAISEDRGADTQYF
TRBV4-1	once	NA	TRBJ1-5	TGCGCCAGCAGCCCCGGACAGAATAGCAATCAGCCCCAGCATTTT	CASSPGQNSNQPQHF
TRBV11-2	NA	NA	TRBJ1-1	TGTGCCAGCAGCAGCACTCGATCGGGGCCAGCCAGGGCTGAAGCTTTCTTT	CASSSTRSGPARAEAFF
TRBV7-6	once	TRBD2	TRBJ2-7	TGTGCCAGCAGCCGCTCCTCTAGCGGGGGGGGTTACGAGCAGTACTTC	CASSRSSSGGGYEQYF
TRBV10-3	once	TRBD2	TRBJ2-1	TGTGCCATCAGTGAGTCTGGTCGGGGGGGTTGGGAGCAGTTCTTC	CAISESGRGGWEQFF
TRBV7-2	NA	NA	TRBJ1-6	TGTGCCAGCAGCTTAGCCCCAGGAATGAATTCACCCCTCCACTTT	CASSLAPGMNSPLHF
TRBV6-5	NA	TRBD1	TRBJ1-6	TGTGCCAGCAGTTACTCGACAGGGGGGAGTTCACCCCTCCACTTT	CASSYSTGGSSPLHF
TRBV28	NA	TRBD2	TRBJ2-2	TGTGCCAGCAGGCTACTAGCGGGGCGTAACACCGGGGAGCTGTTTTTT	CASRLLAGRNTGELFF
TRBV6-5	NA	NA	TRBJ1-1	TGTGCCAGCAGGAGGTTGGGCGCTGAAGCTTTCTTT	CASRRLGAEAFF
TRBV18	NA	NA	TRBJ1-6	TGTGCCAGCTCACCGACGTTAGGAGGGATGGACTCACCCCTCCACTTT	CASSPTLGGMDSPLHF
TRBV7-3	NA	TRBD2	TRBJ2-7	TGTGCCAGCAGCCCCTCCCCTAGCGGGGCCTCCTACGAGCAGTACTTC	CASSPSPSGASYEQYF
TRBV5-4	NA	TRBD1	TRBJ1-2	TGTGCCAGCAGCTTGGAACAGGGGTTAGGCTACACCTTC	CASSLEQGLGYTF
TRBV7-7	NA	NA	TRBJ2-7	TGTGCTAGCAGCCAGCCACCGCGGCGGATATTCCCATACGAGCAGTACTTC	CASSQPPRRIFPYEQYF
TRBV5-4	NA	NA	TRBJ1-2	TGTGCCAGCAGCTTGGAGGGCAGGGTATGCGCCTTC	CASSLEGRVCAF
TRBV7-9	NA	TRBD1	TRBJ1-2	TGTGCCAGCAGCTTTGGACAGGGATCTTCTTATGGCTACACCTTC	CASSFGQGSSYGYTF
TRBV7-2	NA	NA	TRBJ2-7	TGTGCCAGCAGCTTTTATACAAAGGGGCGAGTCTACGAGCAGTACTTC	CASSFYTKGRVYEQYF
TRBV10-3	NA	NA	TRBJ2-1	TGTGCCATCCTCAGGGGGGGATACAATGAGCAGTTCTTC	CAILRGGYNEQFF
TRBV2	NA	NA	TRBJ1-1	TGTGCCAGCAGTGAAGGGGGTACGAACACTGAAGCTTTCTTT	CASSEGGTNTEAFF
TRBV27	NA	NA	TRBJ2-1	TGTGCCAGTCGGTACAAAAATGAGCAGTTCTTC	CASRYKNEQFF
TRBV25-1	NA	NA	TRBJ1-6	TGTGCCAGCAGGGCACCCAATTCACCCCTCCACTTT	CASRAPNSPLHF
TRBV27	NA	TRBD2	TRBJ2-7	TGTGCCAGCAGTTTATTAGCGGGGGCCTACGAGCAGTACTTC	CASSLLAGAYEQYF